The 21 T cell receptor beta chains below were found in one sample sequenced in a study of T cell responses to AZD1222 COVID-19 vaccine. Sequenced by immunoSEQ multiplex PCR; TCRdb stores in-frame clones only, minus some. The sample has about 130,000 clones; 85% to 95% are singletons. The specimen was peripheral blood, collected on day 0 of AZD1222 vaccination. These receptors were collected from an adult in good health.

This clone was recorded only once. The chain uses TRBV24-1 and TRBJ1-5; D not resolved. CDR3 length: 14 residues. V gave up 9 bases and J gave up 0 bases, with 11 bases separating them. Germline loops: CDR1 KGHDR, CDR2 SFDVKD. This chain's CDR3 is CATGSDYSNQPQHF. The CDR3 DNA is TGTGCCACCGGGTCGGATTATAGCAATCAGCCCCAGCATTTT.

The V and J genes are TRBV3-1 (or the pseudogene TRBV3-2) and TRBJ1-2; D is unresolved. The germline V gene encodes CDR1 LGHDT and CDR2 YNNKEL (reference sequence). Trimming removed 0 bases at V and 8 bases at J, with 7 bases between. This CDR3 spans 12 amino acids. The CDR3 nucleotides are TGTGCCAGCAGCCAAGATCTTCGAGGCTACACCTTC. The encoded protein is CASSQDLRGYTF.

V and J are TRBV6-1 and TRBJ2-5; D remains ambiguous. This CDR3 has 14 residues. Between the trimmed V and J ends, which lost 3 bases and 5 bases, there was a span of 13 bases. The germline V gene has CDR1 MNHNS and CDR2 SASEGT. This CDR3 is CASSDVAIVETQYF. CDR3 sequence (DNA): TGTGCCAGCAGTGACGTGGCTATTGTGGAGACCCAGTACTTC.

The chain joins TRBV12-3 or TRBV12-4 to TRBJ1-1; D is possibly TRBD1 (6 bases). V was trimmed by 8 bases and J by 7 bases, leaving 14 bases between them. The CDR3 has 12 residues. CDR3 sequence (DNA): TGTGCCAGCGGTACAGGGTACGGTGAAGCTTTCTTT. Its protein product is CASGTGYGEAFF.

The chain joins TRBV6-5 to TRBJ2-7, with D unclear. Per germline, CDR1 MNHEY and CDR2 SVGAGI. This CDR3 region has 14 residues. The germline V and J ends were trimmed by 0 bases and 0 bases, with 6 bases remaining between them. DNA for the CDR3: TGTGCCAGCAGTTACTCCCAGAGCTCCTACGAGCAGTACTTC. Amino acids: CASSYSQSSYEQYF.

V and J are TRBV29-1 and TRBJ1-1; no definite D call. This CDR3 comprises 13 residues. V lost 2 bases to trimming and J lost 1 base, with 8 bases between them. Per the germline V gene, CDR1 is SQVTM and CDR2 is ANQGSEA. CDR3 nucleotides: TGCAGCGTTGAACTAACGGAGAACACTGAAGCTTTCTTT. This sequence encodes CSVELTENTEAFF. Full variable domain (rest looked up from reference TRBV29-1 and TRBJ1-1): SAVISQKPSRDICQRGTSLTIQCQVDSQVTMMFWYRQQPGQSLTLIATANQGSEATYESGFVIDKFPISRPNLTFSTLTVSNMSPEDSSIYLCSVELTENTEAFFGQGTRLTVV.

The CDR3 sequence: CASSPPGQGGEKLFF. DNA for the CDR3: TGTGCCAGCAGCCCACCGGGACAGGGTGGTGAAAAACTGTTTTTT. The chain joins TRBV6-2 or TRBV6-3 to TRBJ1-4, with 9 bases that match TRBD1. Germline lookup yields CDR1 MNHEY and CDR2 SVGEGT. The J segment lost 7 bases and the V segment lost 6 bases, leaving 9 bases of the junction unmatched. The length of the CDR3 is 15 residues.

This clone was recorded once. The CDR3 here is CASRKGVTNEKLFF. As DNA, the CDR3 is TGTGCCAGCCGTAAGGGGGTAACTAATGAAAAACTGTTTTTT. The chain couples TRBV6-5 to TRBJ1-4; D may be TRBD1 (6 bases). V dropped 8 bases and J dropped 1 base, with 11 bases sitting between them. The CDR3 contains 14 residues. Germline V gene data show CDR1 as MNHEY and CDR2 as SVGAGI.

V gene TRBV7-9 combines with J gene TRBJ1-1, with 9 bases fitting TRBD1. V was clipped by 2 bases and J by 6 bases; unmatched bases: 7. CDR3 length: 15 residues. Germline CDR1 reads SEHNR; CDR2 reads FQNEAQ (reference sequence). CDR3 region: CASSLWGQGAPEAFF. CDR3 DNA: TGTGCCAGCAGCTTATGGGGACAGGGAGCCCCTGAAGCTTTCTTT.

With respect to this clone: The same CDR3 is also encoded by other DNA sequences in this sample. V is TRBV30 and J is TRBJ1-5; no clear D gene. The germline V and J ends were trimmed by 0 bases and 7 bases, with 13 bases remaining between them. CDR1 GTSNPN and CDR2 SVGIG come from the germline V gene (reference sequence). CDR3 length equals 14 residues. This chain's CDR3 is CAWSVLHGNQPQHF. CDR3 DNA: TGTGCCTGGAGTGTACTACACGGGAACCAGCCCCAGCATTTT.

The rearrangement links TRBV3-1 (or the pseudogene TRBV3-2) to TRBJ2-1; D ambiguous. There are 14 residues in the CDR3. Germline V gene data show CDR1 as LGHDT and CDR2 as YNNKEL (reference sequence). Trimming shortened V by 2 bases and J by 4 bases, and 9 bases separated the two germline ends. CDR3 sequence (DNA): TGTGCCAGCAGCCAAAGCATTTCGTACAATGAGCAGTTCTTC. It codes for CASSQSISYNEQFF.

CDR3 bases: TGCAGTGCTAGTGGGCTACCCCCCTCCTACAATGAGCAGTTCTTC. Translation gives CSASGLPPSYNEQFF. This chain connects TRBV20-1 to TRBJ2-1; no definite D call. The germline V and J ends were trimmed by 3 bases and 0 bases, with 12 bases remaining between them. Germline V gene sequence: CDR1 DFQATT, CDR2 SNEGSKA (reference sequence). There are 15 residues in the CDR3.

J is TRBJ1-2 and V is TRBV6-6; TRBD1 is a possible D gene (5 bases). Germline CDR1 MNHNY, CDR2 SVGAGI (reference sequence). CDR3 size: 13 residues. Trimming left V 5 bases short and J 5 bases short, with 12 bases between. CDR3 sequence reads: CASSATGGYGYTF. For the CDR3, the DNA is TGTGCCAGCAGTGCCACGGGGGGGTATGGCTACACCTTC.

This clone was picked up one time. The V gene is TRBV2, the J gene TRBJ1-2; D remains unclear. The CDR3 extends over 16 amino acids. V gave up 6 bases and J gave up 0 bases, with 17 bases separating them. Germline loops: CDR1 SNHLY, CDR2 FYNNEI. The CDR3 region has the DNA TGTGCCAGCAGACTCTCATACACAGCGGCTAACTATGGCTACACCTTC. The encoded protein is CASRLSYTAANYGYTF. Using reference TRBV2 and TRBJ1-2 for the parts outside the CDR3, the full variable domain is EPEVTQTPSHQVTQMGQEVILRCVPISNHLYFYWYRQILGQKVEFLVSFYNNEISEKSEIFDDQFSVERPDGSNFTLKIRSTKLEDSAMYFCASRLSYTAANYGYTFGSGTRLTVV.

The chain is built from TRBV5-1 and TRBJ2-2; TRBD1 agrees at 11 bases. The V gene end was trimmed by 4 bases and the J gene end by 6 bases; junction bases not matched to a gene: 8. CDR3 length: 16 residues. CDR1 is SGHRS, CDR2 YFSETQ, per germline. CDR3 amino acids: CASSQGRTGGPGELFF. CDR3 coding DNA: TGCGCCAGCAGCCAAGGTCGGACAGGGGGCCCCGGGGAGCTGTTTTTT.

The chain couples TRBV7-9 to TRBJ1-2; D possibly corresponds to TRBD1 (5 bases). CDR1 SEHNR and CDR2 FQNEAQ come from the germline V gene (reference sequence). V dropped 4 bases and J dropped 4 bases, with 19 bases sitting between them. This CDR3 contains 16 residues. CDR3 amino acids: CASSSMDGRGPYGYTF. The CDR3 DNA reads TGTGCCAGCAGCTCCATGGACGGGAGGGGCCCCTATGGCTACACCTTC. Full variable domain (outside the CDR3, taken from reference TRBV7-9 and TRBJ1-2): DTGVSQNPRHKITKRGQNVTFRCDPISEHNRLYWYRQTLGQGPEFLTYFQNEAQLEKSRLLSDRFSAERPKGSFSTLEIQRTEQGDSAMYLCASSSMDGRGPYGYTFGSGTRLTVV.

The V and J genes are TRBV18 and TRBJ1-1; D is possibly TRBD1 (6 bases). The CDR3 is 14 amino acids. Trimming cost V 3 bases and J 5 bases, with 13 bases left between them. Germline-derived CDR1 and CDR2 are KGHSH and LQKENI. Here the CDR3 DNA reads TGTGCCAGCTCACCGAGCGAAGGGGGTACTGAAGCTTTCTTT. The encoded protein is CASSPSEGGTEAFF.

This clone was recorded only once. The gene calls are TRBV4-3 and TRBJ1-2; D is unresolved. This CDR3 is 13 amino acids long. Germline V CDR1 and CDR2: LGHNA, YSLEER. The germline V and J ends were trimmed by 1 base and 1 base, with 4 bases remaining between them. The CDR3 bases are TGCGCCAGCAGCCAAGTGGGTAACTATGGCTACACCTTC. Encoded protein: CASSQVGNYGYTF.

The chain joins TRBV5-1 to TRBJ2-3, with D perhaps matching TRBD1 or TRBD2 (5 bases each). The germline CDR1 and CDR2 sequences are SGHRS and YFSETQ. The CDR3 sequence is 14 residues long. V shed 4 bases and J shed 6 bases, with 15 bases lying between them. The DNA for the CDR3 is TGCGCCAGCAGCATTGGGGCCGGGGCCGATACGCAGTATTTT. It translates to CASSIGAGADTQYF.

This clone was detected only a few times. This chain uses TRBV6-4 with TRBJ2-3, with TRBD2 matching over 16 bases. There are 17 residues in the CDR3. The germline CDR1 and CDR2 sequences are MRHNA and SNTAGT. V trimming: 4 bases; J trimming: 2 bases; junction bases outside the gene matches: 3. Here the CDR3 DNA reads TGTGCCAGCAGTGCCGGGACTAGCGGGGGGGACACAGATACGCAGTATTTT. It translates to CASSAGTSGGDTDTQYF.

The chain joins TRBV6-5 to TRBJ1-5; D is undetermined. The CDR3 contains 13 residues. Trimming cost V 5 bases and J 6 bases, with 11 bases left between them. Germline lookup yields CDR1 MNHEY and CDR2 SVGAGI. CDR3 in DNA: TGTGCCAGCAGTCCGGACCGGGGTCAGCCCCAGCATTTT. Translated, it gives CASSPDRGQPQHF.